This T cell receptor (beta chain) was captured in a study of blood T cell repertoires in COVID-19. Study details: PBMCs, B-cell-depleted T cells, or T cells provided the cDNA or gDNA that made up the material.

Original methodology: Amplification of reference gene primers provided the estimated nucleated cell counts. Profiled with immunoSEQ multiplex PCR; TCRdb holds only in-frame clones, not every one. V, J and clone size are those of that table, while D and trimming were read from the DNA. The sample includes some 270,000 clones, 65% to 90% seen only once; the top ten take about 8.2%. V lost 5 bases to trimming and J lost 5 bases; unmatched junction nucleotides: 6. The CDR3 covers 14 residues. Germline assignment: CDR1 MNHEY and CDR2 SMNVEV (reference sequence). The sequenced sample was PBMCs or T cells enriched from blood (not recorded which). This chain connects TRBV27 to TRBJ2-3, with 8 positions matching TRBD1. This TCR derives from a woman between 45 and 65 years old with acute COVID-19. The CDR3 bases are TGTGCCAGCAGTCCAGGGGGCTTCAAAGATACGCAGTATTTT. The encoded protein is CASSPGGFKDTQYF.